The 14 T cell receptor beta chains presented below share a single source sample, sequenced in a study of blood T cell repertoires in COVID-19. Some clones are missing from TCRdb's copy, which holds only in-frame ones; the method was immunoSEQ multiplex PCR. This sample has about 70,000 clones, with around 74% found just once. The material sequenced was peripheral blood. These receptors came from a human donor in a cohort sampled during active COVID-19.

V gene TRBV5-1 combines with J gene TRBJ2-3, with TRBD2 matching over 10 bases. From germline, CDR1 is SGHRS and CDR2 YFSETQ. The V segment lost 0 bases and the J segment 11 bases; nucleotides outside the gene matches: 9. The CDR3 loop spans 15 amino acids. Written as DNA, the CDR3 is TGCGCCAGCAGCTTGGTTGCAGCGGGGGGGCGAATGCAGTATTTT. It codes for CASSLVAAGGRMQYF.

The chain employs TRBV20-1 and TRBJ2-2; D not certain. Germline CDR1 is DFQATT and CDR2 is SNEGSKA (reference sequence). V dropped 6 bases and J dropped 5 bases, with 13 bases sitting between them. The CDR3 length is 13 residues. The CDR3 reads CSASGSGTGELFF. In DNA, the CDR3 is TGCAGTGCAAGTGGGTCGGGTACCGGGGAGCTGTTTTTT.

The chain carries TRBV11-2 and TRBJ2-2; unclear D gene. V lost 6 bases, J lost 6 bases, and 8 bases lay in between. The CDR3 sequence is 12 residues long. Germline V CDR1 and CDR2: SGHAT, FQNNGV. The CDR3 reads CASSRSAGELFF. The DNA of the CDR3 is TGTGCCAGCAGTCGGAGTGCCGGGGAGCTGTTTTTT.

Notes on this clone: Other DNA sequences from this sample encode an identical CDR3 as well. The chain joins TRBV18 to TRBJ2-6; no firm D call. The CDR3 loop spans 15 amino acids. Germline V gene sequence: CDR1 KGHSH, CDR2 LQKENI. The ends were cut back, 0 bases at V and 0 bases at J, with 3 bases in the middle. For the CDR3, the DNA is TGTGCCAGCTCACCACCGAGCTCTGGGGCCAACGTCCTGACTTTC. The encoded protein is CASSPPSSGANVLTF. Full variable domain (remainder filled in from reference TRBV18 and TRBJ2-6): NAGVMQNPRHLVRRRGQEARLRCSPMKGHSHVYWYRQLPEEGLKFMVYLQKENIIDESGMPKERFSAEFPKEGPSILRIQQVVRGDSAAYFCASSPPSSGANVLTFGAGSRLTVL.

The chain combines TRBV5-1 with TRBJ2-6, with D possibly being TRBD1 (6 bases). The CDR3 is 17 amino acids. Trimming cost V 4 bases and J 4 bases, with 18 bases left between them. The germline V gene has CDR1 SGHRS and CDR2 YFSETQ. CDR3 in DNA: TGCGCCAGCAGCGCCCGACCGACAGGTCCCGGGGCCAACGTCCTGACTTTC. Its translation is CASSARPTGPGANVLTF. The whole variable domain, remainder taken from reference TRBV5-1 and TRBJ2-6, is KAGVTQTPRYLIKTRGQQVTLSCSPISGHRSVSWYQQTPGQGLQFLFEYFSETQRNKGNFPGRFSGRQFSNSRSEMNVSTLELGDSALYLCASSARPTGPGANVLTFGAGSRLTVL.

This clone was counted a few times. The chain employs TRBV19 and TRBJ2-5; 9 bases agree with TRBD1. Germline V gene sequence: CDR1 LNHDA, CDR2 SQIVND (reference sequence). The CDR3 extends over 17 amino acids. Germline trimming cut 5 bases from V and 4 bases from J; bases unmatched to any gene: 14. Here the CDR3 reads CASSPYRDREGGETQYF. The CDR3 DNA reads TGTGCCAGTAGTCCTTACCGGGACAGGGAAGGCGGAGAGACCCAGTACTTC.

This clone was detected once. V usage is TRBV15 and J usage is TRBJ1-5, with TRBD1 identical over 8 bases. CDR3 length equals 14 residues. V was pared by 4 bases and J by 6 bases, with 5 bases of the junction left unmatched. CDR1 and CDR2 (germline): LNHNV, YYDKDF (reference sequence). Here the CDR3 reads CATSKDRGAQPQHF. The CDR3 DNA is TGTGCCACCAGCAAAGACAGGGGCGCTCAGCCCCAGCATTTT.

The chain recombines TRBV11-2 with TRBJ2-1, with 11 nucleotides matching TRBD1. Germline trimming cut 6 bases from V and 7 bases from J; bases unmatched to any gene: 8. Germline CDR1 reads SGHAT; CDR2 reads FQNNGV. The CDR3 extends over 15 amino acids. This CDR3 is CASRNRDRGGNEQFF. The CDR3 DNA reads as TGTGCCAGCAGGAACCGGGACAGGGGGGGGAATGAGCAGTTCTTC.

This sequence joins TRBV11-2 and TRBJ1-2, with TRBD1 matching over 7 bases. CDR3 length: 12 residues. Germline lookup yields CDR1 SGHAT and CDR2 FQNNGV. The V and J ends lost 5 bases and 7 bases, in that order; junction bases with no gene match: 4. DNA for the CDR3: TGTGCCAGCAGCGGAACAGGGGTTGGCTACACCTTC. Encoded protein: CASSGTGVGYTF. Full variable domain (remainder filled in from reference TRBV11-2 and TRBJ1-2): EAGVAQSPRYKIIEKRQSVAFWCNPISGHATLYWYQQILGQGPKLLIQFQNNGVVDDSQLPKDRFSAERLKGVDSTLKIQPAKLEDSAVYLCASSGTGVGYTFGSGTRLTVV.

This clone was counted a few times. The chain has TRBV19 and TRBJ1-5, with TRBD1 matching 10 bases. The V gene's germline CDR1 is LNHDA and CDR2 SQIVND (reference sequence). The CDR3 consists of 14 residues. The J segment lost 5 bases and the V segment lost 7 bases, leaving 5 bases of the junction unmatched. In nucleotides, the CDR3 is TGTGCCAGTAACACGGACAGGGGGTATCAGCCCCAGCATTTT. The encoded protein is CASNTDRGYQPQHF.

The chain couples TRBV11-2 to TRBJ1-2; a weak D match, TRBD1 (5 bases). V dropped 6 bases and J dropped 4 bases, with 12 bases sitting between them. This CDR3 spans 13 amino acids. The germline gives CDR1 SGHAT, CDR2 FQNNGV. The CDR3 DNA reads TGTGCCAGCAGGCCGGGGGGTCGCTATGGCTACACCTTC. Amino acid sequence: CASRPGGRYGYTF.

This clone appeared a single time. The chain employs TRBV6-6 and TRBJ2-7; 7 positions agree with TRBD2. The CDR3 has 16 residues. CDR1 and CDR2 from the germline V gene are MNHNY and SVGAGI (reference sequence). After removal of 0 bases from V and 3 bases from J, the junction contained 8 bases not matched to a gene. The CDR3 here is CASSYSGGGTLYEQYF. The CDR3 DNA follows: TGTGCCAGCAGTTACTCTGGGGGGGGGACCCTCTACGAGCAGTACTTC.

The chain carries TRBV6-2 or TRBV6-3 and TRBJ2-6, with 8 bases identical to TRBD1. The V gene's germline CDR1 is MNHEY and CDR2 SVGEGT. The CDR3 is 14 residues long. V was clipped by 6 bases and J by 3 bases; unmatched bases: 1. The CDR3: CASSGTGGANVLTF. In nucleotides, the CDR3 is TGTGCCAGCAGCGGGACAGGTGGGGCCAACGTCCTGACTTTC.

This chain uses TRBV30 with TRBJ2-7; the match to TRBD1 covers 7 bases. The germline V gene encodes CDR1 GTSNPN and CDR2 SVGIG (reference sequence). The V gene end was trimmed by 2 bases and the J gene end by 9 bases; junction bases not matched to a gene: 7. This CDR3 is built from 12 residues. The CDR3 sequence: CAWSPSRGMQYF. The CDR3 region has the DNA TGTGCCTGGAGTCCCTCCAGGGGGATGCAGTACTTC.